Listed here is a single T cell receptor (beta chain). Its antigen remains unknown. Germline CDR1 and CDR2: SGHDT and YYEEEE. CDR3 size: 15 residues. V was clipped by 1 base and J by 2 bases, with 11 bases between them. The data were taken from a study of T cells after yellow fever vaccination. Study background: The SMART-Seq v4 Ultra Low Input method served to prepare the low-cell-number fractions.

Each CDR3 protein gets one entry after TCRdb re-called the 5' RACE reads with MiXCR. The table has 610,000 or so distinct CDR3 sequences, 12% seen once. Findings and caveats of the study: It was the secondary response that reached its peak faster, day 5 versus 15, but it was weaker. Primary-vaccination clones mostly resurfaced post-booster (under 98% CD4, 75% to 90% CD8).

V is TRBV5-6 and J is TRBJ2-3, with D possibly called TRBD1 or TRBD2 (6 bases each). This clonotype originated in a man aged 25-40 years who received the YFV17D yellow fever vaccine. The sequencing here drew on PBMCs, taken on the day of the yellow fever booster vaccination. The DNA of the CDR3 is TGTGCCAGCAGCTTGAAAGGGGGGTCCACAGATACGCAGTATTTT. This codes for CASSLKGGSTDTQYF.